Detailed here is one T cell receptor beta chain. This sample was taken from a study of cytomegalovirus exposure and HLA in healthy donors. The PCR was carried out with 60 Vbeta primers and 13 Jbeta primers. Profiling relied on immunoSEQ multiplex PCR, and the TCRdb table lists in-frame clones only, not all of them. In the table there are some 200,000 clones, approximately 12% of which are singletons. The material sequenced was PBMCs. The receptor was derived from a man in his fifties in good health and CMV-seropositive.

CDR3 sequence reads: CASSRGPGGNSPLHF. The DNA for the CDR3 is TGTGCCAGCAGCAGAGGACCCGGGGGAAATTCACCCCTCCACTTT. The rearrangement links TRBV7-2 to TRBJ1-6, with a weak D call TRBD1 (5 bases). There are 15 residues in the CDR3. V lost 5 bases to trimming and J lost 7 bases, with 15 bases between them. Germline CDR1 and CDR2: SGHTA and FQGNSA.